Each of the 7 T cell receptor beta chains below was sequenced from the same sample in a study of T cell changes during pregnancy in multiple sclerosis. The method was immunoSEQ multiplex PCR; TCRdb's version includes in-frame clones alone and lacks a portion of them. The top ten hold more than 0.55% of the sample, which has more than 30,000 clones, about 87% seen once. The source was CD4+ T cells from peripheral blood mononuclear cells, collected before pregnancy. The receptors were gathered from a female donor with multiple sclerosis, enrolled in a pregnancy study.

This chain uses TRBV10-3 with TRBJ1-6; possible D gene TRBD1, 5 bases. Germline V lookup: CDR1 ENHRY, CDR2 SYGVKD. The CDR3 has 13 residues. V was shortened by 4 bases and J by 10 bases, with 11 bases between the two germline ends. The CDR3 region is CAISAGGTSPLHF. CDR3 nucleotide sequence: TGTGCCATCAGTGCCGGGGGGACGTCACCCCTCCACTTT.

This clone has a handful of counts. The chain has TRBV6-6 and TRBJ1-6, with a tentative D call TRBD1 (5 bases). This CDR3 spans 12 amino acids. Germline V gene lookup returns CDR1 MNHNY and CDR2 SVGAGI (reference sequence). Trimming cost V 7 bases and J 10 bases, with 11 bases left between them. CDR3 residues: CASKGEGSPLHF. The CDR3 DNA follows: TGTGCCAGCAAAGGGGAAGGCTCACCCCTCCACTTT.

The count of this clone is one. V is TRBV5-1 and J is TRBJ1-1; TRBD1 is a possible D gene (5 bases). Germline assignment: CDR1 SGHRS and CDR2 YFSETQ. V lost 4 bases to trimming and J lost 3 bases, with 16 bases between them. The CDR3 has 15 amino acids. CDR3 nucleotide sequence: TGCGCCAGCAGCGGCATGGGAGGGACGGACACTGAAGCTTTCTTT. It codes for CASSGMGGTDTEAFF.

The chain uses TRBV7-9 and TRBJ1-2, with a weak D call TRBD1 (6 bases). Trimming took off 5 bases at V and 6 bases at J, with 13 bases between the two ends. This CDR3 region has 13 residues. Germline V gene lookup returns CDR1 SEHNR and CDR2 FQNEAQ (reference sequence). CDR3 in amino acids: CASSRQGKDGYTF. The CDR3 DNA sequence: TGTGCCAGCAGCCGTCAGGGGAAGGATGGCTACACCTTC.

The chain recombines TRBV7-3 with TRBJ2-1, with D tentatively TRBD2 (5 bases). V was clipped by 3 bases and J by 8 bases, with 20 bases between them. The CDR3 spans 16 residues. Germline V CDR1 and CDR2: SGHTA, FQGTGA. CDR3 sequence (DNA): TGTGCCAGCAGCTTGAGGGCGCGCCAGAGTGGCGATGAGCAGTTCTTC. It codes for CASSLRARQSGDEQFF.

The J gene is TRBJ1-6, the V gene TRBV15; 8 bases fit TRBD1. This CDR3 spans 18 amino acids. Germline V CDR1 and CDR2: LNHNV, YYDKDF (reference sequence). Trimming cost V 1 base and J 3 bases; bases outside gene matches: 8. As DNA, the CDR3 is TGTGCCACCAGCAGAGCAGACAGGGGCGAGAACTATAATTCACCCCTCCACTTT. Its protein is CATSRADRGENYNSPLHF.

The rearrangement joins TRBV30 to TRBJ1-4; 8 bases agree with TRBD1. The junction had 7 bases not matched to a gene; V was cut back by 6 bases and J by 7 bases. CDR3 length: 13 residues. Per germline, CDR1 GTSNPN and CDR2 SVGIG (reference sequence). CDR3 protein: CACVRGLGEKLFF. The DNA for the CDR3 is TGTGCCTGTGTCAGGGGGCTTGGTGAAAAACTGTTTTTT. Full variable domain (missing parts from reference TRBV30 and TRBJ1-4): SQTIHQWPATLVQPVGSPLSLECTVEGTSNPNLYWYRQAAGRGLQLLFYSVGIGQISSEVPQNLSASRPQDRQFILSSKKLLLSDSGFYLCACVRGLGEKLFFGSGTQLSVL.